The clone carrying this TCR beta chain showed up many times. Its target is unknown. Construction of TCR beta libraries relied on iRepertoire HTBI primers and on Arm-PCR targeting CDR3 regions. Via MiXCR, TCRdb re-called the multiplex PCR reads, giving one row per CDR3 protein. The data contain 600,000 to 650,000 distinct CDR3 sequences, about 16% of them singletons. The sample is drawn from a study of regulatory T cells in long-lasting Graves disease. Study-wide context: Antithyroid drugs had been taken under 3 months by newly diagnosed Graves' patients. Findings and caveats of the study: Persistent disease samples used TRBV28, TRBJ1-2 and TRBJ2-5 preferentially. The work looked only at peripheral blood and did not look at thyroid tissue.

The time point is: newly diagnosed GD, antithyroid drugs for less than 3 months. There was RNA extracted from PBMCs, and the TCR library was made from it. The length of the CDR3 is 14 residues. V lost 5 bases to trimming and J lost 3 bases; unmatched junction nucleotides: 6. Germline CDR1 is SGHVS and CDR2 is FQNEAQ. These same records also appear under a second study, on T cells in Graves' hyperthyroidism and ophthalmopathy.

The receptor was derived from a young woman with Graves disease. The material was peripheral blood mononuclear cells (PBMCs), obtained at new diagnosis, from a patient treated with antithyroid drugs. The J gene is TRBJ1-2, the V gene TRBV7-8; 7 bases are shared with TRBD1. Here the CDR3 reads CASSHRDSYYGYTF. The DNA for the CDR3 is TGTGCCAGCAGCCACCGGGACAGCTACTATGGCTACACCTTC.